These 4 T cell receptor beta chains originate from one sample sequenced in a study of shared clonotypes between healthy human individuals. Libraries were prepared by immunoSEQ multiplex PCR; TCRdb keeps only in-frame clonotypes and omits some of them. The sample shows some 1,900,000 clones, just under 95% of them seen only once. Naive CD8 cells were CD45RO-negative, positively selected for CCR7, excluding terminally differentiated effector memory CD45RA+ cells. The sequenced material came from naive CD8+ T cells sorted from blood. Receptor source: a young man in good health.

CDR3 sequence reads: CASSLKLAGLVDTQYF. The CDR3 region has the DNA TGTGCCAGCAGCTTAAAACTAGCGGGCTTGGTAGATACGCAGTATTTT. V and J are TRBV11-2 and TRBJ2-3, with 9 bases fitting TRBD2. Trimming at V came to 2 bases and at J to 5 bases, leaving 8 bases not matched to a gene. This CDR3 contains 16 residues. The V gene's germline CDR1 is SGHAT and CDR2 FQNNGV.

The chain uses TRBV27 and TRBJ2-5, with 8 nucleotides matching TRBD2. Trimming cost V 2 bases and J 1 base; bases outside gene matches: 15. Germline values: CDR1 MNHEY, CDR2 SMNVEV (reference sequence). The CDR3 is 19 residues long. CDR3 nucleotide sequence: TGTGCCAGCAGTTTAATCTATCCAATTGCGGGGGGTCCCCAAGAGACCCAGTACTTC. Encoded protein: CASSLIYPIAGGPQETQYF.

Regarding this clone: This CDR3 is also generated by other DNA sequences in the sample. This chain connects TRBV9 to TRBJ2-3; D is unresolved. The V and J ends lost 0 bases and 2 bases respectively, with 7 bases between them. The CDR3 runs 14 residues. Looked up from germline, CDR1 is SGDLS and CDR2 is YYNGEE. The CDR3: CASSVATVTDTQYF. For the CDR3, the DNA is TGTGCCAGCAGCGTAGCAACTGTCACAGATACGCAGTATTTT.

The V gene is TRBV28, the J gene TRBJ2-3; 7 bases align to TRBD1. J was trimmed by 2 bases and V by 3 bases; bases with no gene match: 8. This CDR3 has 16 residues. Germline V gene data show CDR1 as MDHEN and CDR2 as SYDVKM. The CDR3 here is CASSLGPGQNTDTQYF. DNA for the CDR3: TGTGCCAGCAGTTTGGGGCCGGGACAGAACACAGATACGCAGTATTTT. The full variable domain, with the rest looked up from reference TRBV28 and TRBJ2-3, is DVKVTQSSRYLVKRTGEKVFLECVQDMDHENMFWYRQDPGLGLRLIYFSYDVKMKEKGDIPEGYSVSREKKERFSLILESASTNQTSMYLCASSLGPGQNTDTQYFGPGTRLTVL.